One and the same sample provided the 26 T cell receptor beta chains below, sequenced in a study of control samples from healthy donors and cancer patients. Sequencing was performed with immunoSEQ multiplex PCR; in TCRdb, only in-frame clones are kept and a portion is missing. Of 190,000 or so clones in the sample, 85% to 95% were seen once. The sequenced sample consisted of blood. The receptors were gathered from a man in his late teens or twenties in good health.

This sequence joins TRBV6-5 and TRBJ2-7; D is ambiguous. CDR3 length equals 12 residues. CDR1 and CDR2 (germline): MNHEY, SVGAGI. V lost 6 bases and J lost 6, with 12 bases in between. The CDR3 DNA reads TGTGCCAGCAGGCAATCCAAGAGCGAGCAGTACTTC. Amino acids: CASRQSKSEQYF.

The chain employs TRBV7-8 and TRBJ2-3; D is uncertain. The CDR3 covers 14 residues. V lost 5 bases, J lost 1 base, and 10 bases lay in between. The germline gives CDR1 SGHVS, CDR2 FQNEAQ. The DNA of the CDR3 is TGTGCCAGCAGCCCCTCGGACCGCACAGATACGCAGTATTTT. This codes for CASSPSDRTDTQYF.

The rearrangement joins TRBV5-1 to TRBJ1-2; D gene uncertain. This CDR3 contains 15 residues. Trimming pared 0 bases from V and 0 bases from J, leaving 9 bases between. Germline lookup yields CDR1 SGHRS and CDR2 YFSETQ. CDR3 in DNA: TGCGCCAGCAGCTTGGTGGACGGAGCTAACTATGGCTACACCTTC. Encoded protein: CASSLVDGANYGYTF.

The chain is built from TRBV5-1 and TRBJ2-7, with D possibly being TRBD1 or TRBD2 (5 bases each). Trimming shortened V by 4 bases and J by 3 bases, and 14 bases separated the two germline ends. Germline CDR1 and CDR2: SGHRS and YFSETQ. The CDR3 extends over 14 amino acids. The CDR3 loop is CASSRQGRFYEQYF. As DNA, the CDR3 is TGCGCCAGCAGCCGTCAGGGACGGTTCTACGAGCAGTACTTC.

The genes are TRBV19 and TRBJ1-2, with 10 bases aligning to TRBD1. The CDR3 is 16 residues long. Trimming at V came to 6 bases and at J to 4 bases, leaving 11 bases not matched to a gene. Germline loops: CDR1 LNHDA, CDR2 SQIVND (reference sequence). Written as DNA, the CDR3 is TGTGCCAGTAGCATTCTAGGACAGGGGGAATCCTATGGCTACACCTTC. Residues: CASSILGQGESYGYTF. Using reference TRBV19 and TRBJ1-2 for the parts outside the CDR3, the full variable domain is DGGITQSPKYLFRKEGQNVTLSCEQNLNHDAMYWYRQDPGQGLRLIYYSQIVNDFQKGDIAEGYSVSREKKESFPLTVTSAQKNPTAFYLCASSILGQGESYGYTFGSGTRLTVV.

The rearrangement joins TRBV11-2 to TRBJ2-1, with 9 bases lining up with TRBD1. CDR1 SGHAT and CDR2 FQNNGV come from the germline V gene. This CDR3 comprises 16 residues. J was trimmed by 6 bases and V by 4 bases; bases with no gene match: 10. The CDR3 loop is CASSSPGQGAGNEQFF. DNA of the CDR3: TGTGCCAGCAGCTCACCGGGACAGGGTGCGGGCAATGAGCAGTTCTTC.

At least ten counts were recorded for this clone. The chain recombines TRBV28 with TRBJ2-7; D call uncertain. The CDR3 loop spans 11 amino acids. Trimming shortened V by 3 bases and J by 5 bases, and 5 bases separated the two germline ends. Germline V gene sequence: CDR1 MDHEN, CDR2 SYDVKM. DNA of the CDR3: TGTGCCAGCAGTTTTCCCGACGAGCAGTACTTC. This sequence encodes CASSFPDEQYF.

V gene TRBV7-3 combines with J gene TRBJ2-2; 8 positions agree with TRBD2. The J segment lost 5 bases and the V segment lost 5 bases, leaving 7 bases of the junction unmatched. This CDR3 has 15 residues. Germline assignment: CDR1 SGHTA and CDR2 FQGTGA. CDR3 DNA: TGTGCCAGCAGCCGCGTGGGCGGGGGGACCGGGGAGCTGTTTTTT. Protein: CASSRVGGGTGELFF.

The V gene is TRBV2, the J gene TRBJ1-5; D not certain. From germline, CDR1 is SNHLY and CDR2 FYNNEI. V was trimmed by 6 bases and J by 2 bases, leaving 11 bases between them. The length of the CDR3 is 14 residues. CDR3 nucleotides: TGTGCCAGCAGGACCCGGACGGGCAATCAGCCCCAGCATTTT. Translated, it gives CASRTRTGNQPQHF.

The chain combines TRBV7-6 with TRBJ2-5; 11 bases are shared with TRBD2. The ends lost 3 bases at V and 3 bases at J; junction bases unmatched: 21. The CDR3 consists of 21 residues. From germline, CDR1 is SGHVS and CDR2 FNYEAQ. CDR3 sequence (DNA): TGTGCCAGCAGCTTCGCCCTCTTGGGTAGCGGGGGGGCCTTAGGTGAAGAGACCCAGTACTTC. This translates into CASSFALLGSGGALGEETQYF. Looking up the rest from reference TRBV7-6 and TRBJ2-5 gives the full variable domain: GAGVSQSPRYKVTKRGQDVALRCDPISGHVSLYWYRQALGQGPEFLTYFNYEAQQDKSGLPNDRFSAERPEGSISTLTIQRTEQRDSAMYRCASSFALLGSGGALGEETQYFGPGTRLLVL.

The CDR3 DNA sequence: TGTGCCAGTAGTATCGTTGGCACCTTAGATAGCAATCAGCCCCAGCATTTT. Amino acids: CASSIVGTLDSNQPQHF. This chain joins TRBV19 and TRBJ1-5; no definite D call. Trimming cost V 3 bases and J 0 bases, with 15 bases left between them. CDR1 and CDR2 (germline): LNHDA, SQIVND (reference sequence). The CDR3 spans 17 residues.

This clone occurred a few times. This chain uses TRBV28 with TRBJ2-2; D ambiguous. The V end was cut by 5 bases, the J end by 0 bases, with 13 bases between. This CDR3 region has 16 residues. Germline V gene sequence: CDR1 MDHEN, CDR2 SYDVKM. CDR3 residues: CASSPPRPANTGELFF. The CDR3 nucleotides are TGTGCCAGCAGTCCCCCGCGGCCCGCGAACACCGGGGAGCTGTTTTTT.

The chain links TRBV4-1 to TRBJ1-4; TRBD1 is a possible D gene (6 bases). Germline V lookup: CDR1 MGHRA, CDR2 YSYEKL. Trimming stripped 0 bases from V and 2 bases from J, with 16 bases between. There are 18 residues in the CDR3. The CDR3 DNA is TGCGCCAGCAGCCAAGAGGTCTTGGGTAGGGGGACTAATGAAAAACTGTTTTTT. It codes for CASSQEVLGRGTNEKLFF.

The V gene is TRBV9, the J gene TRBJ1-3; no definite D call. This CDR3 has 14 amino acids. CDR1 SGDLS and CDR2 YYNGEE come from the germline V gene. Trimming pared 0 bases from V and 4 bases from J, leaving 8 bases between. Written as DNA, the CDR3 is TGTGCCAGCAGCGTAGAGGCCCCCGGAAACACCATATATTTT. Residues: CASSVEAPGNTIYF.

The chain is built from TRBV2 and TRBJ1-1; the match to TRBD1 covers 7 bases. The CDR3 runs to 13 residues. Unmatched junction bases numbered 4, after V lost 4 bases and J lost 5 bases. Germline V gene data show CDR1 as SNHLY and CDR2 as FYNNEI. CDR3 nucleotide sequence: TGTGCCAGCAGTGGAGACAGGGTAACTGAAGCTTTCTTT. Encoded protein: CASSGDRVTEAFF.

The chain employs TRBV12-3 or TRBV12-4 and TRBJ2-1; a weak D match, TRBD2 (6 bases). Trimming pared 6 bases from V and 8 bases from J, leaving 11 bases between. The CDR3 extends over 12 amino acids. CDR3 bases: TGTGCCAGCAGAGGGAGGTATGATGAGCAGTTCTTC. It specifies CASRGRYDEQFF.

The chain links TRBV5-1 to TRBJ1-1; the match to TRBD1 covers 7 bases. Per the germline V gene, CDR1 is SGHRS and CDR2 is YFSETQ. Trimming removed 4 bases from V and 11 bases from J; junction bases left unmatched: 11. The CDR3 covers 13 residues. This chain's CDR3 is CASSPGEGAWAFF. The CDR3, as DNA: TGCGCCAGCAGCCCCGGCGAGGGGGCCTGGGCTTTCTTT.

The rearrangement joins TRBV18 to TRBJ1-3; D remains ambiguous. The CDR3 runs to 15 residues. Germline V CDR1 and CDR2: KGHSH, LQKENI. The V and J ends lost 0 bases and 7 bases respectively, with 13 bases between them. The CDR3 region is CASSPPEGLRNTIYF. The DNA for the CDR3 is TGTGCCAGCTCACCACCGGAGGGTCTCCGGAACACCATATATTTT.

The V and J genes are TRBV2 and TRBJ2-5; tentatively, D is TRBD2 (7 bases). Germline-derived CDR1 and CDR2 are SNHLY and FYNNEI. The CDR3 covers 12 residues. V shed 10 bases and J shed 9 bases, with 18 bases lying between them. The DNA of the CDR3 is TGTGCCACCTCAAGGGAGGGGGTATCCCAGTACTTC. Translated, it gives CATSREGVSQYF.

The V call is TRBV30, the J call TRBJ2-7; a weak D match, TRBD1 (5 bases). The CDR3 length is 11 residues. V was cut by 7 bases and J by 0 bases, with 7 bases left in between. Germline V gene lookup returns CDR1 GTSNPN and CDR2 SVGIG (reference sequence). This CDR3 is CALDSSYEQYF. CDR3 nucleotides: TGTGCCTTAGACAGCTCCTACGAGCAGTACTTC.

This clone was seen just once. The chain uses TRBV30 and TRBJ1-1; D is uncertain. The V and J ends lost 4 bases and 0 bases respectively, with 6 bases between them. The V gene's germline CDR1 is GTSNPN and CDR2 SVGIG (reference sequence). CDR3 length: 12 residues. CDR3 loop: CAWKVLNTEAFF. The DNA of the CDR3 is TGTGCCTGGAAGGTATTGAACACTGAAGCTTTCTTT.

This clone is a singleton in its sample. This chain links TRBV30 with TRBJ1-3; unclear D gene. The CDR3 is 17 residues long. V lost 2 bases and J 0 bases, leaving 17 bases between the germline ends. Germline V gives CDR1 GTSNPN, CDR2 SVGIG (reference sequence). The DNA of the CDR3 is TGTGCCTGGAGTCAAACCCGGACTGACCCCTCTGGAAACACCATATATTTT. It is translated as CAWSQTRTDPSGNTIYF.

The V call is TRBV11-3, the J call TRBJ2-2; TRBD2 matches 7 bases. With V trimmed by 5 bases and J by 7 bases, 4 bases remained unmatched. This CDR3 has 13 residues. Germline V gene data show CDR1 as SGHNT and CDR2 as YENEEA. The chain's CDR3 is CASSPGGDGELFF. The CDR3, as DNA: TGTGCCAGCAGCCCGGGGGGAGACGGGGAGCTGTTTTTT.

The chain is built from TRBV30 and TRBJ1-3; 8 bases map to TRBD1. Germline loops: CDR1 GTSNPN, CDR2 SVGIG (reference sequence). Losses at the gene ends were 2 bases for V and 4 bases for J; bases not matched to a gene: 10. The CDR3 runs to 16 residues. CDR3: CAWSPFQGARGNTIYF. For the CDR3, the DNA is TGTGCCTGGAGTCCCTTCCAGGGGGCGAGGGGAAACACCATATATTTT. Full variable domain (outside the CDR3, taken from reference TRBV30 and TRBJ1-3): SQTIHQWPATLVQPVGSPLSLECTVEGTSNPNLYWYRQAAGRGLQLLFYSVGIGQISSEVPQNLSASRPQDRQFILSSKKLLLSDSGFYLCAWSPFQGARGNTIYFGEGSWLTVV.

The gene calls are TRBV30 and TRBJ2-7, with D perhaps TRBD1 or TRBD2 (6 bases each). Germline V gives CDR1 GTSNPN, CDR2 SVGIG (reference sequence). V was trimmed by 1 base and J by 5 bases, leaving 18 bases between them. This CDR3 is 15 amino acids long. CDR3 nucleotides: TGTGCCTGGAGTGAAGCCGAGGCAGGGGAGGACGAGCAGTACTTC. Translated: CAWSEAEAGEDEQYF.

This chain uses TRBV10-3 with TRBJ2-5; TRBD2 might be the D (6 bases). The length of the CDR3 is 14 residues. V was trimmed by 7 bases and J by 2 bases, leaving 14 bases between them. In germline, CDR1 is ENHRY, CDR2 SYGVKD. The CDR3 loop reads CAITDPGLQETQYF. Here the CDR3 DNA reads TGTGCCATCACCGATCCGGGACTTCAAGAGACCCAGTACTTC.